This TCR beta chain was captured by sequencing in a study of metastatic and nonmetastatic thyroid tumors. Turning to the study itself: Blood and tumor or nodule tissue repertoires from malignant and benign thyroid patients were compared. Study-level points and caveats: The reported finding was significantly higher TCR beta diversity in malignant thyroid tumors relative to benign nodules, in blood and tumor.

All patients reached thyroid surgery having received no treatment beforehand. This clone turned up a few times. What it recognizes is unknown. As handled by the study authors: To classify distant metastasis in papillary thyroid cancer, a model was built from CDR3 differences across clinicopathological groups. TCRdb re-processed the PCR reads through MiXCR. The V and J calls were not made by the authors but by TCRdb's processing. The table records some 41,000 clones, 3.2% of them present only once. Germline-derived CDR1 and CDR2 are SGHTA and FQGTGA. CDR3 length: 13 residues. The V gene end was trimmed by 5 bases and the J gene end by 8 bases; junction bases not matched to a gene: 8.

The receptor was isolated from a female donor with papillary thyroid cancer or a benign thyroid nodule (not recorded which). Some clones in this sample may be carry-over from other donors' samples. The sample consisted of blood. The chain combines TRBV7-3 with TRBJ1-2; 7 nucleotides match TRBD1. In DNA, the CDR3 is TGTGCCAGCAGCCTGACAGGGATGGGAGGCTACACCTTC. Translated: CASSLTGMGGYTF.